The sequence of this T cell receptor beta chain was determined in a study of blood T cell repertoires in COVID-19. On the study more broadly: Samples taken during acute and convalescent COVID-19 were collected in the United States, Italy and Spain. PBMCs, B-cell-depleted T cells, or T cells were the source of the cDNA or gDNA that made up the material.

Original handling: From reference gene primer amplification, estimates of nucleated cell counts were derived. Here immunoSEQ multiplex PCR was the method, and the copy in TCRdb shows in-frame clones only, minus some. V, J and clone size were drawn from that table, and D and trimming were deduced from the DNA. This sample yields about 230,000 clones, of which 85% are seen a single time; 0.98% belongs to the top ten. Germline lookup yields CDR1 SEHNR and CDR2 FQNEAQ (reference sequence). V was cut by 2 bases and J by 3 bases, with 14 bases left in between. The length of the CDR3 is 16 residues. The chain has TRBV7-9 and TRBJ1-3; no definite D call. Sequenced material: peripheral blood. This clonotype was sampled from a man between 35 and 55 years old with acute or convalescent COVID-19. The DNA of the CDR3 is TGTGCCAGCAGCTTAAAGGCCAGGTCTTTTGGAAACACCATATATTTT. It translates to CASSLKARSFGNTIYF.